Below, 19 T cell receptor beta chains from the same sample are listed, as sequenced in a study of CD8 T cells in ankylosing spondylitis. TCRdb re-called the 5' RACE reads with MiXCR, one entry per CDR3 protein. The repertoire holds 300,000 to 400,000 distinct CDR3 sequences, with more than 9% as singletons. The sequenced sample consisted of blood, either unsorted or a sorted T cell fraction (not recorded which). These receptors were collected from a female donor with ankylosing spondylitis or in good health (not recorded which).

In its sample, this clonotype was seen many times. The chain employs TRBV6-5 and TRBJ1-5; 9 bases match TRBD1. The germline V gene encodes CDR1 MNHEY and CDR2 SVGAGI. V gave up 5 bases and J gave up 5 bases; unmatched junction bases: 4. The CDR3 has 14 residues. The CDR3 nucleotides are TGTGCCAGCAGTACTACAGGGGGCCATCAGCCCCAGCATTTT. Its translation: CASSTTGGHQPQHF.

This clonotype was observed at least ten times. The J gene is TRBJ2-5, the V gene TRBV29-1; a possible D gene is TRBD1 (5 bases). This CDR3 comprises 14 residues. The V and J ends lost 7 bases and 0 bases respectively, with 15 bases between them. Germline V lookup: CDR1 SQVTM, CDR2 ANQGSEA. CDR3 sequence reads: CSGGQATYQETQYF. The CDR3 bases are TGCAGCGGAGGACAAGCGACCTACCAAGAGACCCAGTACTTC.

At least ten counts were recorded for this clonotype. The chain joins TRBV6-1 to TRBJ1-1; maybe TRBD1 (5 bases). Germline CDR1 is MNHNS and CDR2 is SASEGT. The V gene lost 10 bases and the J gene lost 1 base, with 16 bases spanning the gap. The CDR3 is made up of 14 amino acids. The CDR3, as DNA: TGTGCCAACACCCCTGACAGAGCGAACACTGAAGCTTTCTTT. Its translation is CANTPDRANTEAFF.

This clonotype was recorded many times. The chain couples TRBV5-1 to TRBJ2-1; 11 bases map to TRBD2. Germline lookup yields CDR1 SGHRS and CDR2 YFSETQ. The CDR3 extends over 16 amino acids. J gave up 4 bases and V 2 bases, and 5 bases lay outside the gene matches. The CDR3 region has the DNA TGCGCCAGCAGCTTCTTTGTAGCGGGGGGGTACAATGAGCAGTTCTTC. It encodes CASSFFVAGGYNEQFF.

The chain has TRBV19 and TRBJ2-7, with D perhaps given as TRBD1 or TRBD2 (6 bases each). Germline-derived CDR1 and CDR2 are LNHDA and SQIVND (reference sequence). The CDR3 has 13 residues. V was trimmed by 5 bases and J by 9 bases, leaving 17 bases between them. The CDR3 loop is CASSATGTRGQYF. The DNA of the CDR3 is TGTGCCAGTAGTGCTACAGGGACGCGGGGGCAGTACTTC.

This clonotype was observed at least ten times. The chain recombines TRBV20-1 with TRBJ2-7; D is undetermined. In germline, CDR1 is DFQATT, CDR2 SNEGSKA (reference sequence). The V end was cut by 1 base, the J end by 4 bases, with 17 bases between. The CDR3 contains 15 residues. This CDR3 reads CSARVATALEYEQYF. The CDR3 DNA sequence: TGCAGTGCTAGAGTAGCCACGGCGTTGGAGTACGAGCAGTACTTC.

The chain combines TRBV5-1 with TRBJ2-1; 11 positions match TRBD2. The CDR3 is 15 residues long. The V gene end was trimmed by 3 bases and the J gene end by 5 bases; junction bases not matched to a gene: 4. Germline lookup yields CDR1 SGHRS and CDR2 YFSETQ. CDR3 sequence: CASSSLGLADNEQFF. In nucleotides, the CDR3 is TGCGCCAGCAGCTCACTGGGACTAGCGGACAATGAGCAGTTCTTC. The full variable domain, with the rest looked up from reference TRBV5-1 and TRBJ2-1, is KAGVTQTPRYLIKTRGQQVTLSCSPISGHRSVSWYQQTPGQGLQFLFEYFSETQRNKGNFPGRFSGRQFSNSRSEMNVSTLELGDSALYLCASSSLGLADNEQFFGPGTRLTVL.

This clonotype was counted many times. V gene TRBV15 combines with J gene TRBJ1-1; D not certain. The CDR3 has 17 amino acids. CDR1 and CDR2 (germline): LNHNV, YYDKDF (reference sequence). V gave up 0 bases and J gave up 0 bases, with 14 bases separating them. This CDR3 reads CATSRDRGRRLNTEAFF. The DNA for the CDR3 is TGTGCCACCAGCAGAGACAGAGGAAGGAGACTGAACACTGAAGCTTTCTTT.

This clonotype was found many times. The chain combines TRBV5-1 with TRBJ1-5, with 9 bases fitting TRBD1. Per germline, CDR1 SGHRS and CDR2 YFSETQ. This CDR3 spans 14 amino acids. The V and J ends lost 4 bases and 13 bases, in that order; junction bases with no gene match: 12. This chain's CDR3 is CASSPGQGQTLQHF. CDR3 DNA sequence: TGCGCCAGCAGCCCCGGACAGGGGCAAACCCTGCAGCATTTT.

Many counts were recorded for this clonotype. The chain links TRBV10-3 to TRBJ2-7, with a weak D call TRBD1 (5 bases). Germline CDR1 and CDR2: ENHRY and SYGVKD. V was clipped by 6 bases and J by 3 bases, with 9 bases between them. CDR3 length: 12 residues. CDR3 in DNA: TGTGCCATCAGGGACACCGGCTACGAGCAGTACTTC. Its protein is CAIRDTGYEQYF.

This clonotype was seen at least ten times. The chain is built from TRBV6-5 and TRBJ1-4; 9 bases agree with TRBD1. V trimming: 0 bases; J trimming: 8 bases; junction bases outside the gene matches: 4. This CDR3 comprises 15 residues. Per germline, CDR1 MNHEY and CDR2 SVGAGI. The CDR3 reads CASSYSPGTGEKLFF. Here the CDR3 DNA reads TGTGCCAGCAGTTACTCGCCAGGGACAGGGGAAAAACTGTTTTTT.

This clonotype was observed at least ten times. The CDR3 spells CASSYGGSNEQFF. CDR3 bases: TGTGCCAGCAGTTACGGCGGGAGTAATGAGCAGTTCTTC. The chain employs TRBV6-5 and TRBJ2-1, with TRBD2 matching over 7 bases. Germline V gives CDR1 MNHEY, CDR2 SVGAGI. Trimming took 2 bases from V and 7 from J; bases not matched to a gene: 2. CDR3 length equals 13 residues.

This chain connects TRBV20-1 to TRBJ2-3, with 12 bases aligning to TRBD2. Germline assignment: CDR1 DFQATT and CDR2 SNEGSKA (reference sequence). The CDR3 runs 16 residues. V lost 7 bases to trimming and J lost 3 bases; unmatched junction nucleotides: 11. CDR3 coding DNA: TGCAGTGGGTGGCTAGCGGGAGGGCCTGGTACAGATACGCAGTATTTT. This encodes CSGWLAGGPGTDTQYF.

V gene TRBV27 combines with J gene TRBJ1-5; maybe TRBD1 (5 bases). With 5 bases removed from V and 9 bases from J, the gap between germline ends came to 26 bases. The CDR3 runs 17 residues. Germline CDR1 is MNHEY and CDR2 is SMNVEV (reference sequence). This CDR3 is CASSPSESRQRRSPQHF. As DNA, the CDR3 is TGTGCCAGCAGTCCGAGCGAAAGTAGACAGCGTCGATCGCCCCAGCATTTT.

This clonotype was seen ten or more times. The V gene is TRBV29-1, the J gene TRBJ2-7; the D gene could be TRBD1 or TRBD2 (6 bases each). Germline CDR1 reads SQVTM; CDR2 reads ANQGSEA. This CDR3 contains 13 residues. V was clipped by 4 bases and J by 4 bases, with 14 bases between them. DNA for the CDR3: TGCAGCGTTGTGGGGGGCGCTGGGTACGAGCAGTACTTC. This translates into CSVVGGAGYEQYF.

This clonotype was detected ten times or more. The chain couples TRBV6-5 to TRBJ2-1; no definite D call. The germline CDR1 and CDR2 sequences are MNHEY and SVGAGI. The CDR3 has 12 amino acids. Trimming removed 6 bases from V and 4 bases from J, with 7 bases in between. The CDR3 here is CASRTLYNEQFF. The CDR3 DNA follows: TGTGCCAGCAGGACACTTTACAATGAGCAGTTCTTC.

This clonotype was seen ten or more times. V and J are TRBV2 and TRBJ2-1; 8 bases are shared with TRBD2. The CDR3 has 12 residues. Per the germline V gene, CDR1 is SNHLY and CDR2 is FYNNEI. After removal of 8 bases from V and 8 bases from J, the junction contained 5 bases not matched to a gene. DNA for the CDR3: TGTGCCAGCTACTCGGGAGGGGATGAGCAGTTCTTC. It yields the protein CASYSGGDEQFF.

This clonotype was counted a few times. The V call is TRBV27, the J call TRBJ2-6; D unclear. V lost 8 bases and J lost 0, with 8 bases in between. CDR3 size: 14 residues. Germline-derived CDR1 and CDR2 are MNHEY and SMNVEV (reference sequence). The CDR3 DNA reads as TGTGCCAGCGCCCTTGCCTCTGGGGCCAACGTCCTGACTTTC. Its translation is CASALASGANVLTF. Filled out from reference TRBV27 and TRBJ2-6, the complete variable domain reads EAQVTQNPRYLITVTGKKLTVTCSQNMNHEYMSWYRQDPGLGLRQIYYSMNVEVTDKGDVPEGYKVSRKEKRNFPLILESPSPNQTSLYFCASALASGANVLTFGAGSRLTVL.

In this sample, this clonotype turned up a few times. V and J are TRBV20-1 and TRBJ2-5, with 8 bases identical to TRBD1. The germline V gene encodes CDR1 DFQATT and CDR2 SNEGSKA (reference sequence). The CDR3 is 11 residues long. The CDR3 loop reads CSWTGQETQYF. Here the CDR3 DNA reads TGCAGCTGGACAGGGCAAGAGACCCAGTACTTC.